This T cell receptor (beta chain) originates from a study of blood T cells in healthy people across ages. This clonotype was detected only a few times. Primers used in a second PCR of roughly 6 to 11 cycles were a sample-barcoded 5' primer and a J-beta primer mix. TCRdb reprocessed the 5' RACE reads via MiXCR and lists one record per CDR3 protein. In the table there are under 700,000 distinct CDR3 sequences, around 24% of which are singletons. These data were likewise used in another study, on T cells of mothers and their children.

The receptor comes from a boy between 10 and 17 years old in good health. Sequencing input: blood.

Written as DNA, the CDR3 is TGTGCCAGCAGCCCAACTACCGGGACTAGCGACACAGATACGCAGTATTTT. Its protein product is CASSPTTGTSDTDTQYF. The chain employs TRBV11-2 and TRBJ2-3, with 10 bases that match TRBD2. The CDR3 is made up of 17 amino acids. The germline gives CDR1 SGHAT, CDR2 FQNNGV. V lost 5 bases to trimming and J lost 2 bases; unmatched junction nucleotides: 10.